This TCR beta chain was obtained from a study of T cells after posttransplantation cyclophosphamide. General study points: TRB clonality was highly associated with recipient CMV seropositivity and reactivation. TRB overlap between skin or GI tissue T cells and blood was limited.

Treatment was busulfan-fludarabine conditioning, a marrow graft, and cyclophosphamide on days +3 and +4. The CDR3 consists of 15 residues. Germline V gene lookup returns CDR1 SGHDN and CDR2 FVKESK. Trimming left V 0 bases short and J 0 bases short, with 9 bases between. Profiling relied on immunoSEQ multiplex PCR, and the TCRdb table lists in-frame clones only, not all of them. The sample yields 15,000 to 20,000 clones, around nine tenths seen once. To note about this clone: Its matching antigen is unknown.

The sequence derives from a male patient aged 60 to 75 who received an allogeneic stem cell transplant from a related donor and was CMV-positive. Some T cells may be provided by the graft donor. The source was CD4+ T cells sorted from blood, collected after allogeneic stem cell transplant with posttransplant cyclophosphamide. V gene TRBV14 combines with J gene TRBJ2-7, with D uncertain. This chain's CDR3 is CASSQDRFFSYEQYF. The CDR3 DNA is TGTGCCAGCAGCCAAGACAGGTTCTTCTCCTACGAGCAGTACTTC.